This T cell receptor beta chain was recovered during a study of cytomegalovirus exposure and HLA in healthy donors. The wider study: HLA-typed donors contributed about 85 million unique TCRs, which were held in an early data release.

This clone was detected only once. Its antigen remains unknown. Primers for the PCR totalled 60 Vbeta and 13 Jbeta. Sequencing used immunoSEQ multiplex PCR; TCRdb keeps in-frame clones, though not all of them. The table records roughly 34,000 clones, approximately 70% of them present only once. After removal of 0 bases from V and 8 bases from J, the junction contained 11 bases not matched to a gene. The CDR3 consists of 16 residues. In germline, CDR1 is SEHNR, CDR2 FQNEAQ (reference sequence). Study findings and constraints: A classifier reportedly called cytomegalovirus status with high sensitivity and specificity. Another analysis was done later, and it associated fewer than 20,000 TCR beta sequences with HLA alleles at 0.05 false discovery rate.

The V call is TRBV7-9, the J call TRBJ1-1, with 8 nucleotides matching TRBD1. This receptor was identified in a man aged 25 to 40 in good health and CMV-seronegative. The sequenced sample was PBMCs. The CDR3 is CASSLAGQETPGEAFF. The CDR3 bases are TGTGCCAGCAGCTTAGCGGGACAGGAAACACCAGGGGAAGCTTTCTTT.